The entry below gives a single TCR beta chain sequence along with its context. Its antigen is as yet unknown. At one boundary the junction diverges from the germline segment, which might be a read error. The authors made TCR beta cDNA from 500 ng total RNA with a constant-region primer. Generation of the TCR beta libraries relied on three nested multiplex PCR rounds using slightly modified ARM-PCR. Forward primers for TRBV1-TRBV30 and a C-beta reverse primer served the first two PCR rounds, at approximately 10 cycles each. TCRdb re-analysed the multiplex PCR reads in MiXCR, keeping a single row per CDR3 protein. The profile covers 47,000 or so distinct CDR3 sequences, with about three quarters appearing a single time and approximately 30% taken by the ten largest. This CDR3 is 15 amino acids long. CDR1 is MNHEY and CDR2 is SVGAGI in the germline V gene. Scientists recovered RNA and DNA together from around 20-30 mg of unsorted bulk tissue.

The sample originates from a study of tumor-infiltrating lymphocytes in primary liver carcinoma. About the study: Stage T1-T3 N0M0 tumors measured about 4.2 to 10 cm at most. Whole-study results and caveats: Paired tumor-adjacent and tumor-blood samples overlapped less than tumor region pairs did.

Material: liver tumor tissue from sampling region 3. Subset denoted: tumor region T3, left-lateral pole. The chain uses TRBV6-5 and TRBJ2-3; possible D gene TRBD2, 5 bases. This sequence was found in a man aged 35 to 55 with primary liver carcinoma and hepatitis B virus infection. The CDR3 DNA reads TGCGCCAGCAATCTGGTGGGAGATACTACAGATACACAGTATTTT. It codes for CASNLVGDTTDTQYF.